The 3 T cell receptor beta chains below all came from one sample that was sequenced in a study of OX40 agonist ivuxolimab in advanced cancers. The method was immunoSEQ multiplex PCR; TCRdb's version includes in-frame clones alone and lacks a portion of them. In the table there are approximately 61,000 clones, 80% of which are singletons. Sequenced here: CD4+ or CD8+ T cells sorted from blood, sampled in a trial of the OX40 agonist ivuxolimab. Every receptor here comes from an adult with an advanced solid tumor such as melanoma, head and neck, liver or kidney cancer.

The chain employs TRBV29-1 and TRBJ2-3; TRBD1 is a possible D gene (5 bases). This CDR3 region has 12 residues. CDR1 is SQVTM and CDR2 is ANQGSEA in the germline V gene. Trimming left V 7 bases short and J 0 bases short, with 8 bases between. The CDR3 loop reads CSGRGSTDTQYF. The DNA for the CDR3 is TGCAGCGGTAGGGGCAGCACAGATACGCAGTATTTT.

V usage is TRBV19 and J usage is TRBJ2-1, with 7 bases fitting TRBD1. This CDR3 is built from 16 residues. Germline V gene data show CDR1 as LNHDA and CDR2 as SQIVND (reference sequence). J was trimmed by 7 bases and V by 2 bases; bases with no gene match: 11. The CDR3 sequence: CASSINGQVVSNEQFF. CDR3 nucleotides: TGTGCCAGTAGTATAAACGGACAGGTAGTATCAAATGAGCAGTTCTTC.

This clone has more than one count but fewer than ten. The chain combines TRBV6-1 with TRBJ1-1; D might be TRBD1 (5 bases). Deletions cut 7 bases from V and 5 bases from J, with 17 bases between. The CDR3 runs 14 residues. In germline, CDR1 is MNHNS, CDR2 SASEGT. Written as DNA, the CDR3 is TGTGCCAGCAACGAACCTACAGGTGGGACTGAAGCTTTCTTT. It yields the protein CASNEPTGGTEAFF.